The entry that follows covers one T cell receptor (beta chain) sequence. This entry comes from a study of T cells after somatic rescue of genetic block. Clones were read by immunoSEQ multiplex PCR, and TCRdb kept only the in-frame ones, dropping some. The sample lists around 9,700 clones, about 67% occurring once. The germline V gene encodes CDR1 MDHEN and CDR2 SYDVKM. The CDR3 contains 15 residues. V trimming: 5 bases; J trimming: 7 bases; junction bases outside the gene matches: 9. The receptor comes from a boy younger than 18. Sequencing was performed on peripheral blood mononuclear cells (PBMCs). The rearrangement links TRBV28 to TRBJ2-2; 8 bases fit TRBD2. This CDR3 is CASSTLKGLVGELFF. Written as DNA, the CDR3 is TGTGCCAGCAGTACACTCAAGGGACTAGTCGGGGAGCTGTTTTTT.